The 20 T cell receptor beta chains given below trace back to one sample, sequenced in a study of metastatic and nonmetastatic thyroid tumors. TCRdb re-analyzed the PCR reads through MiXCR. This sample has tens of thousands of clones, with approximately 26% found just once. Each patient came to thyroid surgery without any prior treatment (of any kind). Sample: blood. These receptors all come from a male donor with papillary thyroid cancer or a benign thyroid nodule (not recorded which). Some clones in this sample may be carry-over from other donors' samples.

This clone was observed many times. Here the CDR3 reads CASSYQGWGEKLFF. Here the CDR3 DNA reads TGTGCCAGCAGCTACCAAGGGTGGGGTGAAAAACTGTTTTTT. The rearrangement uses TRBV7-9 and TRBJ1-4; D not resolved. CDR1 and CDR2 from the germline V gene are SEHNR and FQNEAQ (reference sequence). The CDR3 is 14 amino acids. V gave up 4 bases and J gave up 7 bases, with 13 bases separating them. The whole variable domain, remainder taken from reference TRBV7-9 and TRBJ1-4, is DTGVSQNPRHKITKRGQNVTFRCDPISEHNRLYWYRQTLGQGPEFLTYFQNEAQLEKSRLLSDRFSAERPKGSFSTLEIQRTEQGDSAMYLCASSYQGWGEKLFFGSGTQLSVL.

J is TRBJ1-6 and V is TRBV5-1; D perhaps matches TRBD1 (6 bases). V was trimmed by 2 bases and J by 9 bases, leaving 18 bases between them. Germline values: CDR1 SGHRS, CDR2 YFSETQ. The CDR3 sequence is 16 residues long. The CDR3 DNA sequence: TGCGCCAGCAGCTTTTTTGCAGGGGCTATGGGTTCACCCCTCCACTTT. Protein product: CASSFFAGAMGSPLHF.

Many counts were recorded for this clone. The V call is TRBV10-2, the J call TRBJ1-5; 8 nucleotides agree with TRBD1. V shed 2 bases and J 0 bases; nucleotides not matched to a gene: 6. This CDR3 has 17 residues. Per the germline V gene, CDR1 is WSHSY and CDR2 is SAAADI. CDR3 protein: CASSETHRGYSNQPQHF. CDR3 in DNA: TGCGCCAGCAGTGAGACACACAGGGGGTATAGCAATCAGCCCCAGCATTTT.

This clone was seen ten or more times. The chain uses TRBV6-1 and TRBJ1-1, with TRBD1 matching over 8 bases. CDR1 is MNHNS and CDR2 is SASEGT in the germline V gene. Germline trimming cut 4 bases from V and 5 bases from J; bases unmatched to any gene: 6. The CDR3 contains 14 residues. The CDR3 reads CASSAQDRATEAFF. CDR3 coding DNA: TGTGCCAGCAGTGCCCAGGACAGGGCGACTGAAGCTTTCTTT.

This clone turned up a few times. The V and J genes are TRBV6-1 and TRBJ1-1, with D perhaps TRBD1 (5 bases). The ends were cut back, 5 bases at V and 5 bases at J, with 15 bases in the middle. The germline V gene has CDR1 MNHNS and CDR2 SASEGT. The CDR3 is 14 residues long. The CDR3 spells CASSWGTEETEAFF. In nucleotides, the CDR3 is TGTGCCAGCAGTTGGGGGACCGAGGAAACTGAAGCTTTCTTT.

This clone was recorded at least ten times. The chain recombines TRBV7-2 with TRBJ2-1; possibly TRBD2 for D (5 bases). Germline V CDR1 and CDR2: SGHTA, FQGNSA. Trimming stripped 4 bases from V and 0 bases from J, with 10 bases between. This CDR3 has 15 amino acids. CDR3: CASSSRTVSYNEQFF. CDR3 nucleotides: TGTGCCAGCAGCTCCCGGACTGTCTCCTACAATGAGCAGTTCTTC.

This clone was counted many times. The rearrangement joins TRBV5-1 to TRBJ2-5; D is possibly TRBD2 (5 bases). CDR1 is SGHRS and CDR2 is YFSETQ in the germline V gene. The CDR3 covers 15 residues. V was cut by 3 bases and J by 3 bases, with 15 bases left in between. The CDR3 region has the DNA TGCGCCAGCAGCTCGCTCGGGTCCGGGGAAGAGACCCAGTACTTC. Its translation: CASSSLGSGEETQYF.

This clone appeared many times. V is TRBV28 and J is TRBJ2-7; D is possibly TRBD1 (6 bases). The CDR3 has 12 residues. Per germline, CDR1 MDHEN and CDR2 SYDVKM. V lost 6 bases and J 7 bases, leaving 13 bases between the germline ends. CDR3 loop: CASSLTGLEQYF. The CDR3, as DNA: TGTGCCAGCAGCCTTACAGGGTTGGAGCAGTACTTC.

This clone showed up many times. V gene TRBV5-1 combines with J gene TRBJ2-1; TRBD2 matches 7 bases. This CDR3 region has 15 residues. From germline, CDR1 is SGHRS and CDR2 YFSETQ. V trimming: 4 bases; J trimming: 5 bases; junction bases outside the gene matches: 9. Here the CDR3 DNA reads TGCGCCAGCAGCCCGGGACTAACAATTGACAATGAGCAGTTCTTC. Its protein product is CASSPGLTIDNEQFF.

A few counts support this clone. It may be a read error: a sequence one base away is much more abundant. The chain couples TRBV19 to TRBJ2-1, with TRBD2 identical over 8 bases. Germline V gives CDR1 LNHDA, CDR2 SQIVND (reference sequence). CDR3 length: 18 amino acids. This CDR3 is CASSSGGEDLTSYNEQLF. Here the CDR3 DNA reads TGTGCCAGTAGTTCGGGGGGGGAGGACCTTACCTCCTACAATGAGCAGCTCTTC.

This clone was seen many times. V and J are TRBV7-7 and TRBJ2-5; possible D gene TRBD2, 5 bases. Germline V lookup: CDR1 SSHAT, CDR2 FNYEAQ (reference sequence). The CDR3 spans 13 residues. V dropped 2 bases and J dropped 7 bases, with 11 bases sitting between them. DNA of the CDR3: TGTGCCAGCAGCTTATCCCTAGCCCTGACCCAGTACTTC. It yields the protein CASSLSLALTQYF.

This clone occurred many times. The gene calls are TRBV20-1 and TRBJ1-1, with D possibly matching TRBD1 (5 bases). This CDR3 is 13 amino acids long. CDR1 and CDR2 (germline): DFQATT, SNEGSKA (reference sequence). V lost 6 bases and J 0 bases, leaving 11 bases between the germline ends. CDR3 sequence (DNA): TGCAGTGCCCTTGACAGATTGAACACTGAAGCTTTCTTT. Amino acids: CSALDRLNTEAFF.

The chain joins TRBV6-1 to TRBJ2-5; 12 nucleotides align to TRBD2. Germline values: CDR1 MNHNS, CDR2 SASEGT. V shed 6 bases, J shed 4 bases, and the junction held 6 bases outside the gene matches. There are 15 residues in the CDR3. The CDR3 coding sequence is TGTGCCAGCAGAAGACTAGCGGGAGAGGGAGAGACCCAGTACTTC. Translation: CASRRLAGEGETQYF.

Many counts were recorded for this clone. This chain links TRBV14 with TRBJ2-7; 10 bases are a match to TRBD1. This CDR3 is 15 amino acids long. CDR1 SGHDN and CDR2 FVKESK come from the germline V gene. V was clipped by 4 bases and J by 6 bases; unmatched bases: 9. The CDR3 nucleotides are TGTGCCAGCAGCCTACCGGGACAGGGGTATTTCGAGCAGTACTTC. It specifies CASSLPGQGYFEQYF.

In its sample, this clone was seen many times. The CDR3 nucleotides read TGCAGTGCTCCCCTCGGGAGTAAAAGGGAGCAGTACTTC. Its protein is CSAPLGSKREQYF. The chain couples TRBV20-1 to TRBJ2-7; a possible D gene is TRBD2 (6 bases). V gave up 5 bases and J gave up 7 bases, with 18 bases separating them. The CDR3 loop spans 13 amino acids. CDR1 DFQATT and CDR2 SNEGSKA come from the germline V gene (reference sequence).

In nucleotides, the CDR3 is TGTGCCAGCAGCTTGTGGTCGAGGGGGGAGACCCAGTACTTC. Translation gives CASSLWSRGETQYF. This chain connects TRBV11-3 to TRBJ2-5; D might be TRBD1 (6 bases). Trimming shortened V by 3 bases and J by 5 bases, and 13 bases separated the two germline ends. This CDR3 has 14 residues. Germline assignment: CDR1 SGHNT and CDR2 YENEEA.

This clone showed up many times. Its ends do not fully match the called genes, so a read error is possible. The CDR3 here is CANSEFGQGALSNQPQHF. The CDR3, as DNA: TGTGCCAACAGTGAGTTCGGACAGGGGGCTCTGAGCAATCAGCCCCAGCATTTT. J is TRBJ1-5 and V is TRBV6-1, with TRBD1 matching over 11 bases. The V gene's germline CDR1 is MNHNS and CDR2 SASEGT. The CDR3 contains 18 residues.

In its sample, this clone was seen many times. The rearrangement uses TRBV4-1 and TRBJ2-7, with D perhaps matching TRBD1 or TRBD2 (5 bases each). The CDR3 is made up of 14 amino acids. CDR1 MGHRA and CDR2 YSYEKL come from the germline V gene. Trimming stripped 3 bases from V and 1 base from J, with 10 bases between. CDR3 amino acids: CASSQWGPSYEQYF. As DNA, the CDR3 is TGCGCCAGCAGCCAGTGGGGACCTTCCTACGAGCAGTACTTC.

This chain joins TRBV30 and TRBJ1-2; TRBD1 matches 7 bases. V dropped 0 bases and J dropped 8; count of bases not matched to a gene: 6. Germline CDR1 and CDR2: GTSNPN and SVGIG (reference sequence). This CDR3 has 13 residues. In DNA form, the CDR3 reads TGTGCCTGGAGTGTAGGCCAGGACAGGGGCTACACCTTC. Protein: CAWSVGQDRGYTF.

This clone is medium-sized within its sample. This rearrangement joins TRBV19 to TRBJ2-7; TRBD1 aligns across 11 bases. The germline V gene has CDR1 LNHDA and CDR2 SQIVND (reference sequence). This CDR3 comprises 14 residues. V trimming: 3 bases; J trimming: 4 bases; junction bases outside the gene matches: 2. The CDR3 here is CASSIGQGAYEQYF. Written as DNA, the CDR3 is TGTGCCAGTAGTATCGGACAGGGGGCTTACGAGCAGTACTTC.